This passage covers 5 T cell receptor beta chains from one sample sequenced in a study of T cell responses to AZD1222 COVID-19 vaccine. Libraries were prepared by immunoSEQ multiplex PCR; TCRdb keeps only in-frame clonotypes and omits some of them. The top ten hold about 35% of the sample, which has 25,000 or so clones, about nine tenths seen once. The specimen was peripheral blood, collected 28 days after the second AZD1222 dose. These receptors were collected from an adult who received the AZD1222 COVID-19 vaccine.

The V call is TRBV12-3 or TRBV12-4, the J call TRBJ1-5; D unresolved. The CDR3 extends over 13 amino acids. V lost 7 bases and J 3 bases, leaving 10 bases between the germline ends. The CDR3 nucleotides are TGTGCCAGCACACGGGGTTACAATCAGCCCCAGCATTTT. As protein: CASTRGYNQPQHF.

This chain joins TRBV28 and TRBJ1-2; D gene uncertain. CDR1 is MDHEN, CDR2 SYDVKM, per germline. Trimming removed 5 bases from V and 8 bases from J, with 21 bases in between. This CDR3 has 15 residues. The CDR3 loop reads CASSLPRTLERGYTF. The CDR3, as DNA: TGTGCCAGCAGTCTGCCCCGTACTTTGGAGAGGGGCTACACCTTC.

This clone is judged medium-sized. The rearrangement joins TRBV11-3 to TRBJ2-7, with 11 bases fitting TRBD1. CDR1 is SGHNT, CDR2 YENEEA, per germline. The CDR3 length is 16 residues. V lost 4 bases to trimming and J lost 5 bases; unmatched junction nucleotides: 10. Here the CDR3 reads CASSCPGDRGFDEQYF. The CDR3 nucleotides are TGTGCCAGCAGCTGCCCGGGGGACAGGGGGTTTGACGAGCAGTACTTC.

The chain couples TRBV6-2 or TRBV6-3 to TRBJ1-1; D remains ambiguous. Trimming took off 6 bases at V and 2 bases at J, with 10 bases between the two ends. The CDR3 spans 13 residues. Germline V lookup: CDR1 MNHEY, CDR2 SVGEGT. The DNA of the CDR3 is TGTGCCAGCAGCCCCCAGGCAAACACTGAAGCTTTCTTT. It is translated as CASSPQANTEAFF.

This clone was seen just once. The chain combines TRBV3-1 (or the pseudogene TRBV3-2) with TRBJ2-1; 11 positions match TRBD2. V lost 1 base to trimming and J lost 7 bases; unmatched junction nucleotides: 0. Per the germline V gene, CDR1 is LGHDT and CDR2 is YNNKEL (reference sequence). The CDR3 spans 14 residues. The CDR3 sequence: CASSQGTSGNEQFF. CDR3 nucleotide sequence: TGTGCCAGCAGCCAAGGGACTAGCGGGAATGAGCAGTTCTTC.